The rows below give T cell receptor beta chains drawn from one sample of a study of vaccination effects on CD4 cells after COVID-19. No antigen has been assigned to these receptors. Using immunoSEQ multiplex PCR, the repertoire was profiled, and TCRdb retains in-frame clones only, with some absent. In the table there are about 27,000 clones, about 70% of which are singletons. The sequencing used CD4+ T cells from PBMCs cultured with HCoV-NL63 spike peptides, collected before COVID-19 vaccination. The receptors shown here come from a human donor who received a COVID-19 vaccine. CDR3s include the opening cysteine and the closing phenylalanine or tryptophan. The D gene is left open where the match is weak. Clone sizes are given selectively: once, few, many, or a class where the clone is expanded.

J gene: TRBJ2-2; V gene: TRBV27; D gene: TRBD1; clone size: -; CDR3 protein: CASLGQWNTGELFF; CDR3 DNA: TGTGCCAGCCTGGGACAGTGGAACACCGGGGAGCTGTTTTTT
J gene: TRBJ1-2; V gene: TRBV5-1; D gene: -; clone size: -; CDR3 protein: CASSLTGDRGYGYTF; CDR3 DNA: TGCGCCAGCAGCTTGACGGGGGACCGTGGCTATGGCTACACCTTC
J gene: TRBJ2-2; V gene: TRBV18; D gene: -; clone size: -; CDR3 protein: CASSRGPNTGELFF; CDR3 DNA: TGTGCCAGCTCACGGGGACCGAACACCGGGGAGCTGTTTTTT
J gene: TRBJ1-1; V gene: TRBV6-5; D gene: -; clone size: -; CDR3 protein: CASSDRGTEAFF; CDR3 DNA: TGTGCCAGCAGCGATAGGGGCACTGAAGCTTTCTTT
J gene: TRBJ2-5; V gene: TRBV15; D gene: TRBD2; clone size: few; CDR3 protein: CATRGTSGIETQYF; CDR3 DNA: TGTGCCACCAGGGGGACTAGCGGGATTGAGACCCAGTACTTC
J gene: TRBJ2-1; V gene: TRBV20-1; D gene: -; clone size: -; CDR3 protein: CSTGTANEQFF; CDR3 DNA: TGCAGTACCGGGACGGCTAATGAGCAGTTCTTC
J gene: TRBJ1-1; V gene: TRBV7-2; D gene: -; clone size: few; CDR3 protein: CASSWGLYTEAFF; CDR3 DNA: TGTGCCAGCAGCTGGGGTTTGTACACTGAAGCTTTCTTT
J gene: TRBJ2-4; V gene: TRBV12-3/TRBV12-4; D gene: -; clone size: few; CDR3 protein: CASSSGRANIQYF; CDR3 DNA: TGTGCCAGCAGTTCGGGACGAGCGAACATTCAGTACTTC
J gene: TRBJ2-2; V gene: TRBV11-2; D gene: -; clone size: once; CDR3 protein: CASSPRRAFNTGELFF; CDR3 DNA: TGTGCCAGCAGCCCCCGCCGCGCATTTAACACCGGGGAGCTGTTTTTT
J gene: TRBJ2-1; V gene: TRBV29-1; D gene: -; clone size: -; CDR3 protein: CSVEDRAGRYNEQFF; CDR3 DNA: TGCAGCGTTGAAGATAGGGCCGGCCGGTACAATGAGCAGTTCTTC
J gene: TRBJ1-2; V gene: TRBV28; D gene: TRBD1; clone size: -; CDR3 protein: CASSTGVVYGYTF; CDR3 DNA: TGTGCCAGCAGTACAGGGGTGGTCTATGGCTACACCTTC
J gene: TRBJ2-7; V gene: TRBV5-6; D gene: -; clone size: -; CDR3 protein: CASSLGSWPRSSYEQYF; CDR3 DNA: TGTGCCAGCAGCTTGGGCTCCTGGCCCAGGAGCTCCTACGAGCAGTACTTC
J gene: TRBJ1-5; V gene: TRBV7-9; D gene: TRBD1; clone size: -; CDR3 protein: CASSTGQGDNQPQHF; CDR3 DNA: TGTGCCAGCAGCACCGGACAGGGTGACAATCAGCCCCAGCATTTT
J gene: TRBJ2-5; V gene: TRBV5-1; D gene: TRBD2; clone size: medium-sized; CDR3 protein: CASSLAIAGGPQETQYF; CDR3 DNA: TGCGCCAGCAGCTTGGCCATAGCGGGGGGGCCCCAAGAGACCCAGTACTTC
J gene: TRBJ1-1; V gene: TRBV28; D gene: TRBD1; clone size: -; CDR3 protein: CASSPYRGRTEAFF; CDR3 DNA: TGTGCCAGCAGTCCCTACAGGGGGCGAACTGAAGCTTTCTTT
J gene: TRBJ2-7; V gene: TRBV6-4; D gene: TRBD1; clone size: -; CDR3 protein: CASSDRDREDYEQYF; CDR3 DNA: TGTGCCAGCAGTGACCGGGACAGGGAGGACTACGAGCAGTACTTC
J gene: TRBJ2-7; V gene: TRBV5-5; D gene: -; clone size: -; CDR3 protein: CASSLDVAPIYEQYF; CDR3 DNA: TGTGCCAGCAGCTTGGACGTCGCACCTATCTACGAGCAGTACTTC
J gene: TRBJ1-1; V gene: TRBV30; D gene: -; clone size: -; CDR3 protein: CAQSGGGWGMNTEAFF; CDR3 DNA: TGTGCCCAATCCGGGGGTGGATGGGGCATGAACACTGAAGCTTTCTTT
J gene: TRBJ2-4; V gene: TRBV7-4; D gene: -; clone size: -; CDR3 protein: CASSLDPQKYPIQYF; CDR3 DNA: TGTGCCAGCAGCTTAGACCCCCAGAAATATCCTATTCAGTACTTC
J gene: TRBJ2-2; V gene: TRBV28; D gene: -; clone size: -; CDR3 protein: CASSLGGATGELFF; CDR3 DNA: TGTGCCAGCAGTTTAGGGGGGGCCACCGGGGAGCTGTTTTTT
J gene: TRBJ2-3; V gene: TRBV30; D gene: TRBD1; clone size: -; CDR3 protein: CAWSHGDRPDTDTQYF; CDR3 DNA: TGTGCCTGGAGTCACGGGGACAGGCCAGACACAGATACGCAGTATTTT
J gene: TRBJ2-1; V gene: TRBV19; D gene: -; clone size: -; CDR3 protein: CASTHPDGADEQFF; CDR3 DNA: TGTGCCAGTACCCACCCAGACGGGGCCGATGAGCAGTTCTTC
J gene: TRBJ1-1; V gene: TRBV29-1; D gene: TRBD1; clone size: -; CDR3 protein: CSVNRGRNTEAFF; CDR3 DNA: TGCAGCGTCAACAGGGGCCGGAACACTGAAGCTTTCTTT
J gene: TRBJ1-2; V gene: TRBV28; D gene: -; clone size: -; CDR3 protein: CASNFPRRADYGYTF; CDR3 DNA: TGTGCCAGCAACTTCCCGAGGAGGGCGGACTATGGCTACACCTTC
J gene: TRBJ2-7; V gene: TRBV7-9; D gene: TRBD1; clone size: -; CDR3 protein: CASSAGTAYEQYF; CDR3 DNA: TGTGCCAGCAGCGCCGGGACAGCCTACGAGCAGTACTTC
J gene: TRBJ1-2; V gene: TRBV9; D gene: -; clone size: -; CDR3 protein: CASSVDPGATYGYTF; CDR3 DNA: TGTGCCAGCAGCGTAGACCCAGGCGCCACCTATGGCTACACCTTC
J gene: TRBJ2-6; V gene: TRBV28; D gene: -; clone size: once; CDR3 protein: CASSSSSNVLTF; CDR3 DNA: TGTGCCAGCAGTTCCAGCTCCAACGTCCTGACTTTC
J gene: TRBJ2-5; V gene: TRBV19; D gene: TRBD1; clone size: -; CDR3 protein: CASSLQGAQETQYF; CDR3 DNA: TGTGCCAGTAGCTTACAGGGGGCACAAGAGACCCAGTACTTC
J gene: TRBJ2-7; V gene: TRBV5-1; D gene: -; clone size: few; CDR3 protein: CASSPAPRDGYYEQYF; CDR3 DNA: TGCGCCAGCAGCCCCGCCCCCAGGGACGGGTACTACGAGCAGTACTTC
J gene: TRBJ1-2; V gene: TRBV18; D gene: -; clone size: few; CDR3 protein: CASSPTGKDYGYTF; CDR3 DNA: TGTGCCAGCTCACCAACGGGGAAGGACTATGGCTACACCTTC
J gene: TRBJ2-5; V gene: TRBV24-1; D gene: -; clone size: -; CDR3 protein: CATSYGGGETQYF; CDR3 DNA: TGTGCCACCAGTTATGGGGGTGGAGAGACCCAGTACTTC
J gene: TRBJ2-1; V gene: TRBV5-4; D gene: -; clone size: -; CDR3 protein: CASSLAAASVGEQFF; CDR3 DNA: TGTGCCAGCAGCTTGGCCGCGGCTAGCGTTGGTGAGCAGTTCTTC
J gene: TRBJ1-1; V gene: TRBV3-1/TRBV3-2; D gene: -; clone size: -; CDR3 protein: CASSQPGTEAFF; CDR3 DNA: TGTGCCAGCAGCCAGCCGGGGACCGAAGCTTTCTTT
J gene: TRBJ1-5; V gene: TRBV4-2; D gene: -; clone size: -; CDR3 protein: CASSLLRGREQPQHF; CDR3 DNA: TGTGCCAGCAGCCTCCTTAGGGGGAGGGAACAGCCCCAGCATTTT
J gene: TRBJ2-2; V gene: TRBV6-5; D gene: -; clone size: few; CDR3 protein: CASSLLRLPNTGELFF; CDR3 DNA: TGTGCCAGCAGTTTGCTTCGGCTCCCTAACACCGGGGAGCTGTTTTTT
J gene: TRBJ2-2; V gene: TRBV15; D gene: -; clone size: -; CDR3 protein: CATSRVRTGELFF; CDR3 DNA: TGTGCCACCAGCAGAGTGCGGACCGGGGAGCTGTTTTTT
J gene: TRBJ1-4; V gene: TRBV6-5; D gene: -; clone size: -; CDR3 protein: CASRRYSTNEKLFF; CDR3 DNA: TGTGCCAGCAGAAGGTATTCAACTAATGAAAAACTGTTTTTT
J gene: TRBJ2-1; V gene: TRBV25-1; D gene: -; clone size: -; CDR3 protein: CASSEGNFEQFF; CDR3 DNA: TGTGCCAGCAGTGAGGGAAATTTCGAGCAGTTCTTC
J gene: TRBJ2-6; V gene: TRBV28; D gene: -; clone size: -; CDR3 protein: CASSLQRSGANVLTF; CDR3 DNA: TGTGCCAGCAGTTTACAGCGCTCTGGGGCCAACGTCCTGACTTTC
J gene: TRBJ1-4; V gene: TRBV7-9; D gene: -; clone size: -; CDR3 protein: CASSWQGPAVIPLKLFF; CDR3 DNA: TGTGCCAGCAGCTGGCAGGGACCCGCGGTAATCCCTTTGAAACTGTTTTTT
J gene: TRBJ1-2; V gene: TRBV6-5; D gene: -; clone size: -; CDR3 protein: CASSYSTGNYGYTF; CDR3 DNA: TGTGCCAGCAGTTACTCTACAGGGAACTATGGCTACACCTTC
J gene: TRBJ2-1; V gene: TRBV27; D gene: TRBD2; clone size: -; CDR3 protein: CASKSGTSGRDEQFF; CDR3 DNA: TGTGCCAGCAAATCCGGGACTAGCGGGAGGGATGAGCAGTTCTTC
J gene: TRBJ1-2; V gene: TRBV30; D gene: -; clone size: -; CDR3 protein: CAWSLAGRNGYTF; CDR3 DNA: TGTGCCTGGAGTTTAGCAGGGAGAAATGGCTACACCTTC
J gene: TRBJ1-4; V gene: TRBV27; D gene: TRBD1; clone size: -; CDR3 protein: CASSLRGLSEKLFF; CDR3 DNA: TGTGCCAGCAGCCTCAGGGGGCTGAGTGAAAAACTGTTTTTT
J gene: TRBJ1-2; V gene: TRBV5-1; D gene: TRBD1; clone size: many; CDR3 protein: CASSLENRGLSFF; CDR3 DNA: TGCGCCAGCAGCTTGGAGAACAGGGGCCTTTCCTTCTTC
J gene: TRBJ2-1; V gene: TRBV5-8; D gene: -; clone size: few; CDR3 protein: CASSLRSKRDNEQFF; CDR3 DNA: TGTGCCAGCAGCTTGAGATCTAAACGGGACAATGAGCAGTTCTTC
J gene: TRBJ2-3; V gene: TRBV7-8; D gene: -; clone size: -; CDR3 protein: CASSGRRLVASSTDTQYF; CDR3 DNA: TGTGCCAGCAGCGGCAGGAGGTTGGTAGCGTCTAGCACAGATACGCAGTATTTT
J gene: TRBJ2-2; V gene: TRBV11-2; D gene: -; clone size: few; CDR3 protein: CASSRDPSLANTGELFF; CDR3 DNA: TGTGCCAGCAGCCGTGATCCCTCACTAGCGAACACCGGGGAGCTGTTTTTT
J gene: TRBJ2-1; V gene: TRBV6-5; D gene: TRBD2; clone size: few; CDR3 protein: CASSLTSGGFNEQFF; CDR3 DNA: TGTGCCAGCAGCCTCACTAGCGGGGGGTTCAATGAGCAGTTCTTC
J gene: TRBJ2-1; V gene: TRBV5-1; D gene: -; clone size: once; CDR3 protein: CASTGAGLPAADEQFF; CDR3 DNA: TGCGCCAGCACAGGGGCTGGCCTCCCGGCAGCGGATGAGCAGTTCTTC
J gene: TRBJ1-2; V gene: TRBV7-2; D gene: -; clone size: -; CDR3 protein: CASSLARVNYGYTF; CDR3 DNA: TGTGCCAGCAGCTTAGCCCGGGTTAACTATGGCTACACCTTC
J gene: TRBJ1-5; V gene: TRBV4-1; D gene: -; clone size: few; CDR3 protein: CASSQDGGVGNQPQHF; CDR3 DNA: TGCGCCAGCAGCCAAGATGGGGGGGTGGGGAACCAGCCCCAGCATTTT